This T cell receptor beta chain appears in the sequencing data of a study of cytomegalovirus exposure and HLA in healthy donors. At the level of the study: Genotyping of 430 or so donors showed that 65% to 90% belonged to the Caucasian-associated ancestry cluster. General observations from the study: Differences between HLA loci emerged in a later analysis of TCR association rates, with DRB1 most and HLA-C fewest.

In its sample, this clone was seen a few times. The antigen is undetermined. The CDR3 runs 16 residues. Germline V CDR1 and CDR2: SGHRS, YFSETQ. V lost 4 bases, J lost 0 bases, and 10 bases stayed unmatched. Each donor was healthy, and each was a bone marrow donor. PCR used 60 Vbeta primers and 13 Jbeta primers. As handled by the study authors: It was a later analysis that counted approximately 81 million unique TCR beta chains, of which around 11 million were shared. This table comes from immunoSEQ multiplex PCR, and its TCRdb copy is limited to in-frame clones, with some not included. V and J calls and clone size follow that table, whereas D and trimming were derived from the DNA. The sample consists of about 150,000 clones, around 75% of them appearing once.

Input material: PBMCs. The chain uses TRBV5-1 and TRBJ2-7; TRBD2 matches at 7 bases. This TCR derives from a woman aged 40 to 50 in good health and CMV-seronegative. The CDR3 protein is CASSPAVAGRSYEQYF. The CDR3 nucleotides are TGCGCCAGCAGCCCGGCGGTAGCGGGCCGCTCCTACGAGCAGTACTTC.